Included here is one T cell receptor beta chain sequence, with context. The data were obtained in a study of chemoradiotherapy in HPV16-positive cancers. Profiling relied on immunoSEQ multiplex PCR, and the TCRdb table lists in-frame clones only, not all of them. The sample records 1,100 to 1,500 clones, approximately 83% being singletons. Germline V CDR1 and CDR2: SQVTM, ANQGSEA. The CDR3 contains 16 residues. V was pared by 3 bases and J by 0 bases, with 6 bases of the junction left unmatched. This TCR was sampled from a human donor with HPV-associated anogenital cancer. The genes are TRBV29-1 and TRBJ2-5, with 11 bases lining up with TRBD1. Source: tumor tissue, taken from a patient who underwent chemoradiotherapy. The CDR3 nucleotides read TGCAGCGTTGACGGGGACAGGGGGTTTAACCAAGAGACCCAGTACTTC. It specifies CSVDGDRGFNQETQYF.